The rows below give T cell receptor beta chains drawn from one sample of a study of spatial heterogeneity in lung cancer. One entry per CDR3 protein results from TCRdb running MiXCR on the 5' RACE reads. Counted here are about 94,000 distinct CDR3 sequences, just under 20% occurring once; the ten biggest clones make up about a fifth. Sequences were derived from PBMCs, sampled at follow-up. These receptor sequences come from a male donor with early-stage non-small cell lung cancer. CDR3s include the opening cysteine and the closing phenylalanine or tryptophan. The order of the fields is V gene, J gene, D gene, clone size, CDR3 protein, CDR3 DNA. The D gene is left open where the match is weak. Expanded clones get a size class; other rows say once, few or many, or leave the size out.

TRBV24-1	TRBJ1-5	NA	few	CATSDFQGQPQHF	TGTGCCACCAGTGATTTTCAGGGACAGCCCCAGCATTTT
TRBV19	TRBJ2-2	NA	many	CASRTSRGSTGELFF	TGTGCCAGTAGGACTTCCAGGGGTAGCACCGGGGAGCTGTTTTTT
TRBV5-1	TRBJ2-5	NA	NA	CASSLARRRQETQYF	TGCGCCAGCAGCTTGGCCAGGAGGCGGCAAGAGACCCAGTACTTC
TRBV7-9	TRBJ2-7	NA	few	CASTKPGNGEQYF	TGTGCCAGCACCAAACCAGGGAACGGCGAGCAGTACTTC
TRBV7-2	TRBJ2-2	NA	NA	CASSRDRNTGELFF	TGTGCCAGCAGCCGAGACAGGAACACCGGGGAGCTGTTTTTT
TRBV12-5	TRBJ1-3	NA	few	CASGSHGNTIYF	TGTGCTAGTGGTTCCCACGGTAACACCATATATTTT
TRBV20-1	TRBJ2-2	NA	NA	CSAAGGELFF	TGCAGTGCCGCGGGCGGGGAGCTGTTTTTT
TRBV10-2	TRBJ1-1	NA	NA	CASSGNSYNTEAFF	TGCGCCAGCAGTGGCAACAGTTATAACACTGAAGCTTTCTTT
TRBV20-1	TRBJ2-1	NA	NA	CSAGQRTANYNEQFF	TGCAGTGCTGGGCAGAGGACAGCGAATTACAATGAGCAGTTCTTC
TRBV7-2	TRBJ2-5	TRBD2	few	CASSLLLAGQETQYF	TGTGCCAGCAGCTTATTACTAGCGGGGCAAGAGACCCAGTACTTC
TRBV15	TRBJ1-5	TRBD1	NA	CATSEGQVGNQPQHF	TGTGCCACCAGCGAGGGACAGGTCGGCAATCAGCCCCAGCATTTT
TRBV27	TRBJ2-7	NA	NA	CASSQGLGYEQYF	TGTGCCAGTTCTCAGGGGTTGGGCTACGAGCAGTACTTC
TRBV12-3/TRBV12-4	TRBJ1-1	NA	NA	CASSRGNLNTEAFF	TGTGCCAGCTCCCGAGGAAACTTGAACACTGAAGCTTTCTTT
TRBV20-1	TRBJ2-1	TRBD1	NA	CSASGTGGYNEQFF	TGCAGTGCCTCCGGGACAGGGGGTTACAATGAGCAGTTCTTC
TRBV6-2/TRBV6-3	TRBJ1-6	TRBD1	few	CASSYQGQGNSPLHF	TGTGCCAGCAGTTACCAGGGACAGGGTAATTCACCCCTCCACTTT
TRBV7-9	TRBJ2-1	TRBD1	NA	CASSLPRDRIYNEQFF	TGTGCCAGCAGCTTGCCCCGGGACAGGATCTACAATGAGCAGTTCTTC
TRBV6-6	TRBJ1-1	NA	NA	CASSLESIDGTEAFF	TGTGCCAGCAGCCTAGAGAGCATAGACGGGACTGAAGCTTTCTTT
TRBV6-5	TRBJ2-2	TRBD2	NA	CATKTSGASGELFF	TGTGCCACCAAGACTAGCGGGGCATCCGGGGAGCTGTTTTTT
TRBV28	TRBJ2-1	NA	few	CASTPSRGANEQFF	TGTGCCAGCACCCCATCCCGGGGGGCGAATGAGCAGTTCTTC
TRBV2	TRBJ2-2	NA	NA	CASRKSSRVLSGELFF	TGTGCCAGCAGAAAAAGTTCCAGGGTTTTATCCGGGGAGCTGTTTTTT
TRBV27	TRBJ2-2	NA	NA	CASVLPPGVETGELFF	TGTGCCAGCGTCCTCCCCCCGGGAGTAGAGACCGGGGAGCTGTTTTTT
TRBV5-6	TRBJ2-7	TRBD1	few	CASSSWDRGEQYF	TGTGCCAGCAGCTCGTGGGACAGGGGCGAGCAGTACTTC
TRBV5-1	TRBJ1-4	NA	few	CASRIDGGPNEKLFF	TGCGCCAGCAGGATTGACGGGGGACCTAATGAAAAACTGTTTTTT
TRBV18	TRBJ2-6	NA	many	CASSPMTGARTSGANVLTF	TGTGCCAGCTCACCCATGACAGGCGCCCGTACCTCTGGGGCCAACGTCCTGACTTTC
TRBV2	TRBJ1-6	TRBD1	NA	CASSEGTGRRSPLHF	TGTGCCAGCAGTGAAGGGACAGGGAGACGGTCACCCCTCCACTTT
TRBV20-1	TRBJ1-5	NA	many	CSARRSDSNQPQHF	TGCAGTGCACGGCGGTCCGATAGCAATCAGCCCCAGCATTTT
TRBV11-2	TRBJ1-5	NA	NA	CASSRQGLNQPQHF	TGTGCCAGCAGCCGCCAGGGCCTAAATCAGCCCCAGCATTTT
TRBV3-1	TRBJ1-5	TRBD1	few	CASSLSGQGRNQPQHF	TGTGCCAGCAGCCTGTCGGGACAGGGGAGGAATCAGCCCCAGCATTTT
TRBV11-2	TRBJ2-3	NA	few	CASRESRRGYDTQYF	TGTGCCAGCAGGGAATCCAGGCGCGGGTATGATACGCAGTATTTT
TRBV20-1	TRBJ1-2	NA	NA	CSALRVGRLYYGYTF	TGCAGTGCGTTGAGGGTTGGTAGACTATACTATGGCTACACCTTC
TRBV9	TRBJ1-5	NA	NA	CASSAQVNQPQHF	TGTGCCAGCAGCGCACAGGTAAATCAGCCCCAGCATTTT
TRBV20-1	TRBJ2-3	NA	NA	CSARSRARTDTQYF	TGCAGTGCTCGAAGCAGGGCCCGCACAGATACGCAGTATTTT
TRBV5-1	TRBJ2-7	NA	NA	CASSLAFSYEQYF	TGCGCCAGCAGCTTGGCCTTCAGTTACGAGCAGTACTTC
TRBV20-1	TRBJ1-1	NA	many	CSASKGSTEAFF	TGCAGTGCTAGTAAGGGGTCCACTGAAGCTTTCTTT
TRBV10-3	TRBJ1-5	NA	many	CAISESNQPQHF	TGTGCCATCAGTGAGTCAAATCAGCCCCAGCATTTT
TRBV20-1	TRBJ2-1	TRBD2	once	CSAQSPGLNNNEQFF	TGCAGTGCTCAGAGCCCGGGACTAAACAACAATGAGCAGTTCTTC
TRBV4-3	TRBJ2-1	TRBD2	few	CASSQDYRLAGVYNEQFF	TGCGCCAGCAGCCAAGATTATCGGCTAGCGGGGGTTTACAATGAGCAGTTCTTC
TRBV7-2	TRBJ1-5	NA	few	CASSFRFNQPQHF	TGTGCCAGCAGCTTCCGGTTCAATCAGCCCCAGCATTTT
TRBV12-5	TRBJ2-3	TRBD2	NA	CASGLGAAGVDTQYF	TGTGCTAGTGGTTTAGGCGCAGCGGGAGTCGATACGCAGTATTTT
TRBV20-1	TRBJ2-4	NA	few	CSATRGQRVRKNIQYF	TGCAGTGCTACCCGGGGCCAGCGGGTCCGCAAAAACATTCAGTACTTC
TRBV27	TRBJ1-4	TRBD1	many	CASSSPGQGNEKLFF	TGTGCCAGCAGTTCACCGGGACAGGGGAATGAAAAACTGTTTTTT
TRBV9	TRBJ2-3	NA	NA	CASSVKEGLGQYF	TGTGCCAGCAGCGTAAAGGAGGGGCTTGGGCAGTATTTT
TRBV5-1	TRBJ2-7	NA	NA	CASSSPSAEQYF	TGCGCCAGCAGCTCACCCAGCGCCGAGCAGTACTTC
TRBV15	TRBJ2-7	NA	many	CATSRDLGEQYF	TGTGCCACCAGCAGAGACTTAGGCGAGCAGTACTTC
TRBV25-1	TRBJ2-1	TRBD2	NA	CASTLAGSYNEQFF	TGTGCCAGTACCTTAGCGGGCTCCTACAATGAGCAGTTCTTC
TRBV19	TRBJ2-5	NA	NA	CASSMLDSQETQYF	TGTGCCAGTAGTATGCTGGACAGCCAAGAGACCCAGTACTTC
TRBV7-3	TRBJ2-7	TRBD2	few	CASSLMGGSEQYF	TGTGCCAGCAGCTTAATGGGCGGGAGCGAGCAGTACTTC
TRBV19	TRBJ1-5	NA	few	CASSIDQGGLYVQPQHF	TGTGCCAGTAGTATAGATCAAGGAGGGCTATACGTTCAGCCCCAGCATTTT
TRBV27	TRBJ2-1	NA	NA	CASSFGGDEQFF	TGTGCCAGCAGTTTTGGAGGCGATGAGCAGTTCTTC
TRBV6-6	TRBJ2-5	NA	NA	CASSYIRAETQYF	TGTGCCAGCAGTTACATCAGGGCTGAGACCCAGTACTTC
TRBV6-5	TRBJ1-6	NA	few	CASSYWTANSPLHF	TGTGCCAGCAGTTACTGGACAGCTAATTCACCCCTCCACTTT
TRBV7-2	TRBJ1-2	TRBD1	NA	CASSRGTELFYGYTF	TGTGCCAGCAGTCGTGGGACAGAGCTGTTCTATGGCTACACCTTC
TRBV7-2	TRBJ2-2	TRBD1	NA	CASSLLGQGGGGELFF	TGTGCCAGCAGCTTATTGGGACAGGGGGGCGGCGGGGAGCTGTTTTTT
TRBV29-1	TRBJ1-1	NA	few	CSVMPTGSEAFF	TGCAGCGTCATGCCCACCGGGTCTGAAGCTTTCTTT
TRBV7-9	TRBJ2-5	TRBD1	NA	CASSLRDRKETQYF	TGTGCCAGCAGCTTAAGGGACAGGAAAGAGACCCAGTACTTC
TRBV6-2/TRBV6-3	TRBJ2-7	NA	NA	CASSYSTRDNSYEQYF	TGTGCCAGCAGTTACTCTACCCGGGACAACTCCTACGAGCAGTACTTC
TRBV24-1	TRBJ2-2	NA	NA	CATSDRMVNSGELFF	TGTGCCACCAGTGACCGAATGGTGAATTCCGGGGAGCTGTTTTTT
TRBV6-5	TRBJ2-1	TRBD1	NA	CASTKDRVRNEQFF	TGTGCCAGCACCAAAGACAGGGTACGCAATGAGCAGTTCTTC